Below, 5 T cell receptor beta chains from the same sample are listed, as sequenced in a study of blood T cells in healthy people across ages. Together with a sample-barcoded 5' primer, a J-beta primer mix was included in a second PCR lasting about 6 to 11 cycles. MiXCR, run by TCRdb on the 5' RACE reads, gives a single entry per CDR3 protein. The sample includes under 800,000 distinct CDR3 sequences, 40% to 45% seen only once; the top ten take about 20%. Source material: blood. Receptors originate from a woman aged 55-69 years in good health.

The V and J genes are TRBV5-5 and TRBJ2-7, with 8 bases matching TRBD2. Trimming cost V 4 bases and J 5 bases; bases outside gene matches: 5. The CDR3 sequence is 13 residues long. Germline V gene lookup returns CDR1 SGHKS and CDR2 YYEKEE (reference sequence). The CDR3 region has the DNA TGTGCCAGCAGCACGTGGACTAGCAACGAGCAGTACTTC. Its protein product is CASSTWTSNEQYF.

This clonotype occurred a few times. The chain recombines TRBV6-5 with TRBJ2-1, with 9 nucleotides matching TRBD2. Germline trimming cut 0 bases from V and 7 bases from J; bases unmatched to any gene: 4. The CDR3 runs 15 residues. Looked up from germline, CDR1 is MNHEY and CDR2 is SVGAGI. The CDR3 DNA reads TGTGCCAGCAGTTACTCCCCTAGCGGGAAGAATGAGCAGTTCTTC. Its translation is CASSYSPSGKNEQFF.

This chain uses TRBV10-3 with TRBJ2-3; TRBD2 aligns across 10 bases. Germline CDR1 ENHRY, CDR2 SYGVKD. This CDR3 is 16 amino acids long. The V and J ends lost 8 bases and 2 bases, in that order; junction bases with no gene match: 10. Written as DNA, the CDR3 is TGTGCCATCGGGGCACTAGCGGGGAAACCCACAGATACGCAGTATTTT. This gives the protein CAIGALAGKPTDTQYF.

This clonotype was detected a few times. The V gene is TRBV5-1, the J gene TRBJ2-1; 8 nucleotides align to TRBD2. CDR3 length equals 16 residues. Germline V gives CDR1 SGHRS, CDR2 YFSETQ. V trimming: 0 bases; J trimming: 4 bases; junction bases outside the gene matches: 6. CDR3: CASSLDVTGGYNEQFF. CDR3 sequence (DNA): TGCGCCAGCAGCTTGGATGTGACGGGGGGGTACAATGAGCAGTTCTTC.

In its sample, this clonotype was seen many times. The chain employs TRBV4-1 and TRBJ2-3; 11 positions agree with TRBD2. The V and J ends lost 4 bases and 5 bases, in that order; junction bases with no gene match: 14. This CDR3 contains 18 residues. Germline-derived CDR1 and CDR2 are MGHRA and YSYEKL. For the CDR3, the DNA is TGCGCCAGCAGCCGACTCCAATCTAGCGGGGGGAGGGAAGATACGCAGTATTTT. Amino acids: CASSRLQSSGGREDTQYF.